This T cell receptor beta chain was sequenced for a study of CD8+ T cells in alopecia areata. The authors extracted RNA and reverse transcribed it into cDNA as the sequencing template. Produced via immunoSEQ multiplex PCR; TCRdb's table is partial and in-frame only. The table lists 110,000 to 150,000 clones, roughly 62% of them singletons. The CDR3 totals 13 residues. Per the germline V gene, CDR1 is SQVTM and CDR2 is ANQGSEA. With V trimmed by 2 bases and J by 7 bases, 7 bases remained unmatched. This chain links TRBV29-1 with TRBJ1-2, with 7 bases identical to TRBD1. This specimen was CD4+ T cells sorted from blood, taken at week 0. This clonotype was sampled from a human donor with alopecia areata. The DNA of the CDR3 is TGCAGCGTTGAAAGGGGGCAGACAAGTGGCTACACCTTC. Translation: CSVERGQTSGYTF.